The clone carrying this T cell receptor (beta chain) was detected only a few times. Its antigen is not identified. Researchers report isolating at least 7 million PBMCs per sample. The data derive from a study of blood T cells in healthy people across ages. Broader study findings: Unsorted PBMC input precluded a conclusive naive versus antigen-experienced comparison. Roughly linear age-related decline in beta diversity appeared, significant by age roughly 40.

The V gene lost 6 bases and the J gene lost 0 bases, with 12 bases spanning the gap. The CDR3 consists of 14 residues. Germline CDR1 is SQVTM and CDR2 is ANQGSEA. A J-beta primer mix and a sample-barcoded 5' primer were used in a second PCR of roughly 6 to 11 cycles. A tag from a template-switch adaptor with 12 random nucleotides marked each cDNA molecule. Each CDR3 protein is one row after TCRdb ran MiXCR on the 5' RACE reads. Of around 750,000 distinct CDR3 sequences in the sample, 40% to 65% were seen once. The sequenced sample was blood. The chain combines TRBV29-1 with TRBJ2-1; D gene uncertain. The sequence was obtained from a man at least 80 years old in good health. The CDR3 nucleotides read TGCAGCGTGGGCAAGGCGGTCTCCTACAATGAGCAGTTCTTC. Residues: CSVGKAVSYNEQFF.